Listed below are T cell receptor beta chains from one sample, sequenced in a study of T cell changes during pregnancy in multiple sclerosis. The assay was immunoSEQ multiplex PCR, and TCRdb's table has in-frame clones only and misses some. The sample lists under 100,000 clones; 94% were seen once. Sequenced material: peripheral blood, taken in the third trimester of pregnancy. The origin of the receptors is a female donor with multiple sclerosis, enrolled in a pregnancy study. CDR3s leave out the opening cysteine and the closing phenylalanine or tryptophan. Each record gives: clone size, V gene, J gene, CDR3 protein. Rows may omit the clone size; those that give it use once, few, many or a size class.

>-|TRBV11-3|TRBJ2-1
ASSLENRAGVSYNEQF
>-|TRBV4-1|TRBJ1-1
ASSQDGLQAGGLTEAF
>-|TRBV6-1|TRBJ1-1
ASRISLATEAF
>-|TRBV29-1|TRBJ1-2
SVALDSYGYT
>-|TRBV7-9|TRBJ2-1
ASSPRDSNSYNEQF
>-|TRBV19|TRBJ1-1
ASSPYRERNTEAF
>-|TRBV5-4|TRBJ1-1
ASSFPSSTEAF
>-|TRBV18|TRBJ2-1
ASSPKRGNEQF
>-|TRBV18|TRBJ1-3
ASSRNRESGNTIY
>-|TRBV12-5|TRBJ2-1
AGHGPRGEQF
>-|TRBV11-3|TRBJ1-1
ASSRGGRNTEAF
>-|TRBV19|TRBJ2-1
ASSIYAAEEQF
>-|TRBV9|TRBJ2-5
ASSVVASGPQY
>once|TRBV5-4|TRBJ1-6
ASSWGGLHNSPLH
>once|TRBV14|TRBJ2-3
ASGWDRDGTDTQY
>-|TRBV27|TRBJ2-3
ASSSIRLAGGPSTDTQY
>-|TRBV14|TRBJ1-6
ASSPLGGAENNSPLH
>-|TRBV14|TRBJ2-1
ASGGARYNEQF
>-|TRBV9|TRBJ2-5
ASSVGDPGLGSAETQY
>-|TRBV9|TRBJ2-1
ASSVAGGPRNEQF
>-|TRBV5-6|TRBJ1-5
ASSLGADQPQH
>-|TRBV30|TRBJ1-3
AWTLTRGNTIY
>-|TRBV9|TRBJ2-1
ASSVPRETGGAGGYNEQF
>once|TRBV2|TRBJ2-1
ASARELAYNEQF
>-|TRBV19|TRBJ1-1
ASRDGGSNTEAF
>-|TRBV2|TRBJ2-1
ASSFSQANNEQF
>once|TRBV7-9|TRBJ1-5
ASSPTNAGNQPQH
>-|TRBV13|TRBJ1-3
ASSSKRAGGVRNTIY
>-|TRBV5-4|TRBJ1-1
ASSLGGSQYLNTEAF
>once|TRBV19|TRBJ1-1
ASSDLDNLNTEAF
>-|TRBV19|TRBJ2-1
ASTRGLAGGPGEQF
>few|TRBV7-9|TRBJ1-5
ASSLGRTGQPQH
>-|TRBV5-4|TRBJ2-2
ASSLAGVGTGELF
>-|TRBV18|TRBJ2-7
ASSPLTGLDYEQY
>-|TRBV10-3|TRBJ2-7
AIGDTEYEQY
>once|TRBV27|TRBJ2-3
ASSPQGVGGPGDTQY
>-|TRBV10-1|TRBJ2-3
ASSSGGSGVTDTQY
>-|TRBV6-1|TRBJ2-7
ASRGLAGYEQY
>-|TRBV10-1|TRBJ1-1
ASSEIGDRGRGTEAF